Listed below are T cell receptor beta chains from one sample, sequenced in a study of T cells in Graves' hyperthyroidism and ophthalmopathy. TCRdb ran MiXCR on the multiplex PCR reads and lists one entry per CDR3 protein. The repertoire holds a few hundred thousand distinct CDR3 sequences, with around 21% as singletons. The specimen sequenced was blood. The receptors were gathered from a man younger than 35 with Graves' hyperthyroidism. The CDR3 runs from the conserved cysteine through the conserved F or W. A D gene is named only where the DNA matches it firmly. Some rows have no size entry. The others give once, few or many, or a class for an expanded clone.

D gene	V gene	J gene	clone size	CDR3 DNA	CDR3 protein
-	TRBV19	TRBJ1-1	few	TGTGCCAGTAGTACCCCACCTGAAGCTTTCTTT	CASSTPPEAFF
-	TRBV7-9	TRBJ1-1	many	TGTGCCAGCAGCACGGGATCGGTAATGAACACTGAAGCTTTCTTT	CASSTGSVMNTEAFF
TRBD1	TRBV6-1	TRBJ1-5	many	TGTGCCAGCAGGGAGAGGGGGCTCCATCAGCCCCAGCATTTT	CASRERGLHQPQHF
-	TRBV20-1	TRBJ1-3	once	TGCAGTGCTAGACTTGACTGTAGCAACACCATATATTTT	CSARLDCSNTIYF
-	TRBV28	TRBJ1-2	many	TGTGCCAGCAGTGTTTTGAAGGGGGAACAGGGTCCGGGCTACACCTTC	CASSVLKGEQGPGYTF
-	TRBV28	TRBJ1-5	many	TGTGCCAGCAGTTTATACCCCGAGGGGCAGGGCAATCAGCCCCAGCATTTT	CASSLYPEGQGNQPQHF
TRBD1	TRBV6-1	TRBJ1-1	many	TGTGCCAGCAGTGCCGAATTCAGGGGGCCGAGTACTGAAGCTTTCTTT	CASSAEFRGPSTEAFF
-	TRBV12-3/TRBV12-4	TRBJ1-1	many	TGTGCCAGCAGTTTAAAGGGGTTTATCGCTGAAGCTTTCTTT	CASSLKGFIAEAFF
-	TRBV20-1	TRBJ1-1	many	TGCAGTGCTAGAGAGGAGGGGAACACTGAAGCTTTCTTT	CSAREEGNTEAFF
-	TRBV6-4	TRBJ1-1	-	TGTGCCAGCAGTGTCAGAGAACCGAACACTGAAGCTTTCTTT	CASSVREPNTEAFF
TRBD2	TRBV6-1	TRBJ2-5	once	TGTGCCAGCAGCCCTCGGACTAGCGGGAGGGGAGAGACCCAGTACTTC	CASSPRTSGRGETQYF
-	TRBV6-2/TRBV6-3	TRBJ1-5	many	TGTGCCAGCAGTTACCGACAAATAAATCAGCCCCAGCATTTT	CASSYRQINQPQHF
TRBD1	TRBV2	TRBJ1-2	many	TGTGCCAGCAGTGAAACCTTCGACAGGGATACCTTC	CASSETFDRDTF
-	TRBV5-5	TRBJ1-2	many	TGTGCCAGCAACCCGACAGCCTACTCCTATGGCTACACCTTC	CASNPTAYSYGYTF
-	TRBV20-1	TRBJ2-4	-	TGCAGTGCTAGAGCCTGGGAGGGGGGCATTCAGTACTTC	CSARAWEGGIQYF
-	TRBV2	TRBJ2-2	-	TGTGGGGTACGGGGTCGGTACACCGGGGAGCTGTTTTTT	CGVRGRYTGELFF
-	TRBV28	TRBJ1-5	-	TGTGCCAGCAGTTTATCCCCCACAGCTACCACGGCCCAGCATTTT	CASSLSPTATTAQHF
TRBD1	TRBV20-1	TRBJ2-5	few	TGCAGTGCTAGAGATTGGCGGGACAGGGGAGAGACCCAGTACTTC	CSARDWRDRGETQYF
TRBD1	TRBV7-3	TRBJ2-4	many	TGTGCCAGCAGCTTCCGGGACAGGGGAATCTTAGCCAAAAACATTCAGTACTTC	CASSFRDRGILAKNIQYF
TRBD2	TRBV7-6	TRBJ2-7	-	TGTGCCAGCAGCTTACGTGACTTGGGGAGCGGGAAAGTCCACGAGCAGTACTTC	CASSLRDLGSGKVHEQYF
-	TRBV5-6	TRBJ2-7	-	TGTGCCAGCAGTTCCCATCCGGCTGGCGAGCAGTACTTC	CASSSHPAGEQYF
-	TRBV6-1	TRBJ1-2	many	TGTGCCAGCAGCCCCAGCGTGGGCAACTATGGCTACACCTTC	CASSPSVGNYGYTF
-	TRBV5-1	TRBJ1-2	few	TGCGCCAGCCAGGACCCCGAGGGAGGCTACACCTTC	CASQDPEGGYTF
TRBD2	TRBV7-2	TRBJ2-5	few	TGTGCCAGCAGCCAGATGGGGGGGTTGATAGAGACCCAGTACTTC	CASSQMGGLIETQYF
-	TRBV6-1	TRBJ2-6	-	TGTGCCAGCAGTGAAGTTTTTGGGCACTCTGGGGCCAACGTCCTGACTTTC	CASSEVFGHSGANVLTF
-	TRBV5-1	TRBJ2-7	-	TGCGCCAGCAGCGAGGACCTACTAGGGGTGGAGCAGTACTTC	CASSEDLLGVEQYF
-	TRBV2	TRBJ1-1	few	TGTGCCAGTCTCGGAACTCGTCCCGGGCATGAAGCTTTCTTT	CASLGTRPGHEAFF
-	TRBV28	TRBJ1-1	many	TGTGCCAGCAGCCCTCCTTTAAGAAGGAACACTGAAGCTTTCTTT	CASSPPLRRNTEAFF
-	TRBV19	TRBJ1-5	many	TGTGCCAGTAGATTGACGGGACCGAGCAATCAGCCCCAGCATTTT	CASRLTGPSNQPQHF
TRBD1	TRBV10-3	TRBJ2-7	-	TGTGCCACCACAGGACAGGGGGCGAACCGCGGTTGGTACGAGCAGTACTTC	CATTGQGANRGWYEQYF
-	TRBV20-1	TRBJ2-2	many	TGCAGTGGTGTCCGGCGGAACGGGGAGCTGTTTTTT	CSGVRRNGELFF
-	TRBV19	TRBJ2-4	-	TGTGCCAGTCATGGGTCTATAGCCAAAAACATTCAGTACTTC	CASHGSIAKNIQYF
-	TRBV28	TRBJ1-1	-	TGTGCCAGCAGCCCACCCGTCGGGGCTGAAGCTTTCTTT	CASSPPVGAEAFF
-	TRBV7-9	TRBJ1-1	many	TGTGCCAGCAGCTTAGTTCCGGGTTCGGTCACTGAAGCTTTCTTT	CASSLVPGSVTEAFF
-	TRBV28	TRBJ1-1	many	TGTGCCAGCAGTTCAATCGCTCGGTCATCGGGAACTGAAGCTTTCTTT	CASSSIARSSGTEAFF
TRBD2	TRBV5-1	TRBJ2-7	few	TGCGCCAGCAGCTTGGGGAGGGGGACTAGCGGGGGCGCCTACGAGCAGTACTTC	CASSLGRGTSGGAYEQYF
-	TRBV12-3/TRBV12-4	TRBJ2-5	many	TGTGCCAGCAGTTTTGCCAGGGGCCTAGAGACCCAGTACTTC	CASSFARGLETQYF
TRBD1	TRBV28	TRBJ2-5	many	TGTGCCAGCAGGCGGACAGGGACCCAAGAGACCCAGTACTTC	CASRRTGTQETQYF